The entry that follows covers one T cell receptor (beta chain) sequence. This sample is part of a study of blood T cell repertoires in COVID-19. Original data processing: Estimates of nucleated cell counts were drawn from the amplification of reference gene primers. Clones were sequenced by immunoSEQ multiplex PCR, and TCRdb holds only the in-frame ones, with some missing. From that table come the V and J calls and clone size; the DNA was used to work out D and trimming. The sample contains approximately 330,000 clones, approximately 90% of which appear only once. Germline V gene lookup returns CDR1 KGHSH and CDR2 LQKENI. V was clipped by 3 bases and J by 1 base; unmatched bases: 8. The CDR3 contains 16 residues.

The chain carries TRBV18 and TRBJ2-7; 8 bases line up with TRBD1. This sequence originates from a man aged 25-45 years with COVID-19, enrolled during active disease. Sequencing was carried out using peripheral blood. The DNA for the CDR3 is TGTGCCAGCTCACCTGGGACAGGCCAAGGATCCTACGAGCAGTACTTC. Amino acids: CASSPGTGQGSYEQYF.